A selection of T cell receptor beta chains follows, all from one sample in a study of cytomegalovirus exposure and HLA in healthy donors. Assay: immunoSEQ multiplex PCR; the TCRdb copy retains only in-frame clones and omits some. The data hold 90,000 or so clones, with roughly four fifths observed a single time. The sample was PBMCs. These receptors all come from a man aged 25-45 years in good health and CMV-seropositive. CDR3s include the opening cysteine and the closing phenylalanine or tryptophan. Each record gives: clone size, D gene, V gene, J gene, CDR3 DNA, CDR3 protein. The D gene is left open where the match is weak. Not every row has a clone size; where given, it reads once, few, many or a size class.

abundance: NA
d_gene: NA
v_gene: TRBV4-2
j_gene: TRBJ2-3
CDR3nt: TGTGCCAGCAGCCCCCTGGCGGGCTCTACGCAGTATTTT
CDR3aa: CASSPLAGSTQYF

abundance: NA
d_gene: NA
v_gene: TRBV5-1
j_gene: TRBJ2-7
CDR3nt: TGCGCCAGCAGCTTGGGACAGAGCCCCACCTACGAGCAGTACTTC
CDR3aa: CASSLGQSPTYEQYF

abundance: NA
d_gene: NA
v_gene: TRBV27
j_gene: TRBJ2-5
CDR3nt: TGTGCCAGCAGTTACCTCGGCGGACAAGAGACCCAGTACTTC
CDR3aa: CASSYLGGQETQYF

abundance: NA
d_gene: NA
v_gene: TRBV30
j_gene: TRBJ1-5
CDR3nt: TGTGCCTGGAGTGGAGGGGGTGATCAGCCCCAGCATTTT
CDR3aa: CAWSGGGDQPQHF

abundance: NA
d_gene: NA
v_gene: TRBV19
j_gene: TRBJ2-1
CDR3nt: TGTGCCAGTAGTATGGGGCTAGCGAGCAATGAGCAGTTCTTC
CDR3aa: CASSMGLASNEQFF

abundance: NA
d_gene: NA
v_gene: TRBV27
j_gene: TRBJ1-4
CDR3nt: TGTGCCAGCAGTGGTCGGGGTCACACTAATGAAAAACTGTTTTTT
CDR3aa: CASSGRGHTNEKLFF

abundance: NA
d_gene: NA
v_gene: TRBV5-5
j_gene: TRBJ2-7
CDR3nt: TGTGCCAGCAGCTTCCCACAGCCCTCCTACGAGCAGTACTTC
CDR3aa: CASSFPQPSYEQYF

abundance: few
d_gene: NA
v_gene: TRBV6-5
j_gene: TRBJ1-5
CDR3nt: TGTGCCAGCAGTTACAGGCAGGGTTATCAGCCCCAGCATTTT
CDR3aa: CASSYRQGYQPQHF

abundance: NA
d_gene: TRBD1
v_gene: TRBV15
j_gene: TRBJ1-2
CDR3nt: TGTGCCACCACCATGGGACAGGACTTTAACTATGGCTACACCTTC
CDR3aa: CATTMGQDFNYGYTF

abundance: NA
d_gene: NA
v_gene: TRBV6-6
j_gene: TRBJ2-5
CDR3nt: TGTGCCAGCAGTCGGACAGTTATGTACCAAGAGACCCAGTACTTC
CDR3aa: CASSRTVMYQETQYF

abundance: NA
d_gene: NA
v_gene: TRBV5-1
j_gene: TRBJ1-1
CDR3nt: TGCGCCAGCAGCTCAGTCAACAGAGAACCGAACACTGAAGCTTTCTTT
CDR3aa: CASSSVNREPNTEAFF

abundance: NA
d_gene: NA
v_gene: TRBV7-6
j_gene: TRBJ2-1
CDR3nt: TGTGCCAGCAGCTTAGAATTTGTGGGAGTCTACAATGAGCAGTTCTTC
CDR3aa: CASSLEFVGVYNEQFF

abundance: NA
d_gene: NA
v_gene: TRBV4-3
j_gene: TRBJ2-3
CDR3nt: TGCGCCAGCAGCCCTACCATGGGCCCTACGCAGTATTTT
CDR3aa: CASSPTMGPTQYF

abundance: NA
d_gene: TRBD1
v_gene: TRBV19
j_gene: TRBJ1-5
CDR3nt: TGTGCCAGTAGGCTCACCCACAGGGGGCAAGGCCAGCCCCAGCATTTT
CDR3aa: CASRLTHRGQGQPQHF

abundance: NA
d_gene: TRBD1
v_gene: TRBV2
j_gene: TRBJ2-1
CDR3nt: TGTGCCAGCAGTGAACAACAGGGGTTCGGCAATGAGCAGTTCTTC
CDR3aa: CASSEQQGFGNEQFF

abundance: few
d_gene: TRBD2
v_gene: TRBV2
j_gene: TRBJ2-1
CDR3nt: TGTGCCAGCAGCGGGACTAGCGGGAGTGCCTACAATGAGCAGTTCTTC
CDR3aa: CASSGTSGSAYNEQFF

abundance: NA
d_gene: TRBD1
v_gene: TRBV15
j_gene: TRBJ1-1
CDR3nt: TGTGCCACCAGCAGACCCCGACAGGGGGCCAGCACTGAAGCTTTCTTT
CDR3aa: CATSRPRQGASTEAFF

abundance: NA
d_gene: NA
v_gene: TRBV7-9
j_gene: TRBJ1-2
CDR3nt: TGTGCCAGCAGCTTGGCAGGGGTAAACTATGGCTACACCTTC
CDR3aa: CASSLAGVNYGYTF

abundance: many
d_gene: TRBD1
v_gene: TRBV4-3
j_gene: TRBJ1-4
CDR3nt: TGCGCCAGCAGCCAAGAAGGGGGGACAGGGGGCGTAGGGCTGTTTTTT
CDR3aa: CASSQEGGTGGVGLFF

abundance: NA
d_gene: NA
v_gene: TRBV19
j_gene: TRBJ1-1
CDR3nt: TGTGCCAGTATCCCGCCGGGACACTCGAACACTGAAGCTTTCTTT
CDR3aa: CASIPPGHSNTEAFF

abundance: NA
d_gene: NA
v_gene: TRBV6-5
j_gene: TRBJ1-3
CDR3nt: TGTGCCAGCAGTTACTCTCGGGAGGCCGCGGGTATTTTT
CDR3aa: CASSYSREAAGIF

abundance: NA
d_gene: NA
v_gene: TRBV5-6
j_gene: TRBJ1-2
CDR3nt: TGTGCCAGCAGCTTATCGAGGGACTATGGCTACACCTTC
CDR3aa: CASSLSRDYGYTF

abundance: few
d_gene: NA
v_gene: TRBV30
j_gene: TRBJ1-1
CDR3nt: TGTGCCTGGAGTTTGACAGGGAACACTGAAGCTTTCTTT
CDR3aa: CAWSLTGNTEAFF

abundance: NA
d_gene: NA
v_gene: TRBV2
j_gene: TRBJ1-4
CDR3nt: TGTGCCAGCTCGGGACAAACTAATGAAAAACTGTTTTTT
CDR3aa: CASSGQTNEKLFF

abundance: few
d_gene: TRBD1
v_gene: TRBV7-8
j_gene: TRBJ1-1
CDR3nt: TGTGCCAGCAGCTTGGACAGGGGAAGGACTGAAGCTTTCTTT
CDR3aa: CASSLDRGRTEAFF

abundance: once
d_gene: NA
v_gene: TRBV7-9
j_gene: TRBJ1-6
CDR3nt: TGTGCCAGCAGCCTACAGGGTGAGAATTCACCCCTCCACTTT
CDR3aa: CASSLQGENSPLHF

abundance: NA
d_gene: NA
v_gene: TRBV18
j_gene: TRBJ2-2
CDR3nt: TGTGCCAGCTCACCGGCAGGCGCAGGCACCGGGGAGCTGTTTTTT
CDR3aa: CASSPAGAGTGELFF

abundance: NA
d_gene: NA
v_gene: TRBV7-8
j_gene: TRBJ1-3
CDR3nt: TGTGCCAGCAGCTTACTCAGATTTCCCGGACGGACTGCGGAAGACACCATATATTTT
CDR3aa: CASSLLRFPGRTAEDTIYF

abundance: NA
d_gene: NA
v_gene: TRBV7-9
j_gene: TRBJ2-7
CDR3nt: TGTGCCAGCAGCTTAGCCGGGGTAGTCTACGAGCAGTACTTC
CDR3aa: CASSLAGVVYEQYF

abundance: NA
d_gene: TRBD2
v_gene: TRBV10-3
j_gene: TRBJ2-1
CDR3nt: TGTGCCATCAGGGGACTAGCGGGAGCTGAGCAGTTCTTC
CDR3aa: CAIRGLAGAEQFF

abundance: NA
d_gene: TRBD2
v_gene: TRBV4-1
j_gene: TRBJ2-5
CDR3nt: TGCGCCAGCAGCCAAGATGGGGCTAGCGGGAATCAAGAGACCCAGTACTTC
CDR3aa: CASSQDGASGNQETQYF

abundance: NA
d_gene: NA
v_gene: TRBV6-1
j_gene: TRBJ2-4
CDR3nt: TGTGCCAGCAGGTCCGGGACAATAAGCATTCAGTACTTC
CDR3aa: CASRSGTISIQYF

abundance: NA
d_gene: TRBD2
v_gene: TRBV14
j_gene: TRBJ2-1
CDR3nt: TGTGCCAGCAGCCATAGGGGACTAGGAACGTACAATGAGCAGTTCTTC
CDR3aa: CASSHRGLGTYNEQFF

abundance: NA
d_gene: NA
v_gene: TRBV6-4
j_gene: TRBJ2-3
CDR3nt: TGTGCCAGCAGTGAACAGGCAGGCACAGATACGCAGTATTTT
CDR3aa: CASSEQAGTDTQYF

abundance: NA
d_gene: TRBD1
v_gene: TRBV4-3
j_gene: TRBJ1-3
CDR3nt: TGCGCCAGCAGCCCGACAGGGACGGGGTCAAACACCATATATTTT
CDR3aa: CASSPTGTGSNTIYF

abundance: once
d_gene: TRBD2
v_gene: TRBV5-4
j_gene: TRBJ2-7
CDR3nt: TGTGCCAGCAGCCCCCCACCGACTAGCGGGAGGTACGAGCAGTACTTC
CDR3aa: CASSPPPTSGRYEQYF

abundance: NA
d_gene: NA
v_gene: TRBV11-2
j_gene: TRBJ2-2
CDR3nt: TGTGCCAGCAGCTCGGGAGTGATGGCTTACACCGGGGAGCTGTTTTTT
CDR3aa: CASSSGVMAYTGELFF

abundance: NA
d_gene: NA
v_gene: TRBV30
j_gene: TRBJ2-1
CDR3nt: TGTGCCTGGAGGTACCGACAGCCCAGGTCCTACAATGAGCAGTTCTTC
CDR3aa: CAWRYRQPRSYNEQFF

abundance: NA
d_gene: TRBD1
v_gene: TRBV30
j_gene: TRBJ1-4
CDR3nt: TGTGCCTGGACCCCGATCGGGACAGAGACCTCCTATGAAAAACTGTTTTTT
CDR3aa: CAWTPIGTETSYEKLFF

abundance: NA
d_gene: NA
v_gene: TRBV2
j_gene: TRBJ1-5
CDR3nt: TGTGCCAGCAGTGAAGCGGGAGGAAGGTGGCAGCCAGAGGCCCAGCATTTT
CDR3aa: CASSEAGGRWQPEAQHF

abundance: NA
d_gene: NA
v_gene: TRBV7-8
j_gene: TRBJ2-6
CDR3nt: TGTGCCAGCAGCTTATCCGGACACCTAGACTCTGGGGCCAACGTCCTGACTTTC
CDR3aa: CASSLSGHLDSGANVLTF

abundance: NA
d_gene: TRBD1
v_gene: TRBV4-1
j_gene: TRBJ2-2
CDR3nt: TGCGCCAGCAGCCGAGGGGGCGACACCGGGGAGCTGTTTTTT
CDR3aa: CASSRGGDTGELFF

abundance: NA
d_gene: TRBD2
v_gene: TRBV25-1
j_gene: TRBJ2-1
CDR3nt: TGTGCCAGCAGTGTACCGGGACTAAGTCATAATGAGCAGTTCTTC
CDR3aa: CASSVPGLSHNEQFF

abundance: few
d_gene: NA
v_gene: TRBV5-5
j_gene: TRBJ1-1
CDR3nt: TGTGCCAGCAGCGCGGGGACGATAGGCACTGAAGCTTTCTTT
CDR3aa: CASSAGTIGTEAFF

abundance: few
d_gene: TRBD2
v_gene: TRBV6-6
j_gene: TRBJ2-3
CDR3nt: TGTGCCAGCAGTTACCTGGCTAGCGGGACAGATACGCAGTATTTT
CDR3aa: CASSYLASGTDTQYF

abundance: NA
d_gene: NA
v_gene: TRBV28
j_gene: TRBJ1-3
CDR3nt: TGTGCCAGCAGTTTACGAGGAGCGGGATCTGGAAACACCATATATTTT
CDR3aa: CASSLRGAGSGNTIYF

abundance: few
d_gene: TRBD2
v_gene: TRBV7-2
j_gene: TRBJ2-1
CDR3nt: TGTGCCAGCAGCTTGAAAACTTGGACTAGCAATGAGCAGTTCTTC
CDR3aa: CASSLKTWTSNEQFF

abundance: NA
d_gene: TRBD2
v_gene: TRBV25-1
j_gene: TRBJ2-1
CDR3nt: TGTGCCAGCAGTGAATCTGGCGGGGGCTCCTACAATGAGCAGTTCTTC
CDR3aa: CASSESGGGSYNEQFF

abundance: NA
d_gene: TRBD2
v_gene: TRBV5-1
j_gene: TRBJ2-1
CDR3nt: TGCGCCAGCAGCGCCGGGACTAGCGGGAGCTCCTACAATGAGCAGTTCTTC
CDR3aa: CASSAGTSGSSYNEQFF

abundance: NA
d_gene: TRBD1
v_gene: TRBV4-1
j_gene: TRBJ1-3
CDR3nt: TGCGCCAGCAGCCAATCCTCAGGGGGGCCCGGAAACACCATATATTTT
CDR3aa: CASSQSSGGPGNTIYF

abundance: NA
d_gene: NA
v_gene: TRBV27
j_gene: TRBJ1-2
CDR3nt: TGTGCCAGCAGTTTCGCCGGAGCTAACTATGGCTACACCTTC
CDR3aa: CASSFAGANYGYTF

abundance: NA
d_gene: TRBD1
v_gene: TRBV19
j_gene: TRBJ1-5
CDR3nt: TGCGCCAGTAGTGCCCGTAAACAGGGGGCAACGGAAAGCAATCAGCCCCAGCATTTT
CDR3aa: CASSARKQGATESNQPQHF

abundance: NA
d_gene: NA
v_gene: TRBV11-2
j_gene: TRBJ2-3
CDR3nt: TGTGCCAGCAGCTTAGTCAGGGGGGCGTCCACAGATACGCAGTATTTT
CDR3aa: CASSLVRGASTDTQYF

abundance: NA
d_gene: TRBD2
v_gene: TRBV6-5
j_gene: TRBJ2-2
CDR3nt: TGTGCCAGCAGTTCCGGGAGGAGGGATCCCGGGGAGCTGTTTTTT
CDR3aa: CASSSGRRDPGELFF